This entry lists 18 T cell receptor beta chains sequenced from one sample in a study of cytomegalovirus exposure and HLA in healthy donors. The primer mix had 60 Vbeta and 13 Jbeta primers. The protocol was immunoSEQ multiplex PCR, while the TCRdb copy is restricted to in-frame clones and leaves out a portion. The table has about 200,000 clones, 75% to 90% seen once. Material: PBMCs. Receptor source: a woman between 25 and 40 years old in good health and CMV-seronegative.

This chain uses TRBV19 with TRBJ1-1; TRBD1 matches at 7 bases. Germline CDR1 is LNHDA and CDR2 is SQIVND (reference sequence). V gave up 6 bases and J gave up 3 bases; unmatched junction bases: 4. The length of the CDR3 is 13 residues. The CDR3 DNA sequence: TGTGCCAGTAGAACTACAGGGGACACTGAAGCTTTCTTT. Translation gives CASRTTGDTEAFF.

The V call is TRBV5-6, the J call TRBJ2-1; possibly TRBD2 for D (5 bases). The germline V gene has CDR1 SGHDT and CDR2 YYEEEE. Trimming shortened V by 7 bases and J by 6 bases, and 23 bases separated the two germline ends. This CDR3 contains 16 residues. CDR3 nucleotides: TGTGCCAGCTACCTCAAAACCGGGAACATGGGCAATGAGCAGTTCTTC. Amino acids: CASYLKTGNMGNEQFF.

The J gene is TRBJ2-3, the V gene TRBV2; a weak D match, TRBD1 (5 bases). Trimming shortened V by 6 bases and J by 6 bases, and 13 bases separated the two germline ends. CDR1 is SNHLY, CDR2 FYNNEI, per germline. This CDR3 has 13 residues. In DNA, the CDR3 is TGTGCCAGCAGACCCCAGGGAACGGATACGCAGTATTTT. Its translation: CASRPQGTDTQYF.

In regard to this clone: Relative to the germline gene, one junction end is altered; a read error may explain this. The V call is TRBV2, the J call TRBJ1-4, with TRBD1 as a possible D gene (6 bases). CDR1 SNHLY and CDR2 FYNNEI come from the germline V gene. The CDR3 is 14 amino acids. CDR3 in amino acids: CASSAGTQNEKLFF. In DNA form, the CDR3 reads TGTGCCAGTAGTGCGGGGACACAAAATGAAAAACTGTTTTTT.

The CDR3 is CATGGPLDTEAFF. The CDR3 nucleotides are TGTGCCACCGGCGGGCCCCTGGACACTGAAGCTTTCTTT. This sequence joins TRBV10-3 and TRBJ1-1; D ambiguous. Between the trimmed V and J ends, which lost 10 bases and 3 bases, there was a span of 15 bases. Germline CDR1 ENHRY, CDR2 SYGVKD. The CDR3 covers 13 residues.

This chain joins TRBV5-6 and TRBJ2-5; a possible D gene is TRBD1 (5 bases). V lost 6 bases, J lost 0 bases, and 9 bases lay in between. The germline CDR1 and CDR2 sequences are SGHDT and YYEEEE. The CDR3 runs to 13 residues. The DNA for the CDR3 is TGTGCCAGCACCAAGGGGTACCAAGAGACCCAGTACTTC. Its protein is CASTKGYQETQYF.

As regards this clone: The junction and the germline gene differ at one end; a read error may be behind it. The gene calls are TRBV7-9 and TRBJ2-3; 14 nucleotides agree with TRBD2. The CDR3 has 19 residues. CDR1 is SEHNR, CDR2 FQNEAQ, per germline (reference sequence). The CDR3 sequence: CSSSRTSGRIGVTSDTQYF. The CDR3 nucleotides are TGTTCCAGCAGCCGGACTAGCGGGAGGATAGGGGTGACGTCGGATACGCAGTATTTT.

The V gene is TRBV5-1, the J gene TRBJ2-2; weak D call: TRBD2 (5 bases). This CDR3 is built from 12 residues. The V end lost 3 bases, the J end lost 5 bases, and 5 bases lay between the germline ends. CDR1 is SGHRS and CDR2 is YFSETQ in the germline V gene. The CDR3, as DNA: TGCGCCAGCAGCTCGGGGACCGGGGAGCTGTTTTTT. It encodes CASSSGTGELFF.

DNA for the CDR3: TGTGCCAGCACTGGACTACCAAACACCGGGGAGCTGTTTTTT. Protein sequence: CASTGLPNTGELFF. V gene TRBV27 combines with J gene TRBJ2-2; D is possibly TRBD2 (6 bases). The CDR3 is 14 amino acids. Germline V gene lookup returns CDR1 MNHEY and CDR2 SMNVEV (reference sequence). V gave up 7 bases and J gave up 2 bases, with 11 bases separating them.

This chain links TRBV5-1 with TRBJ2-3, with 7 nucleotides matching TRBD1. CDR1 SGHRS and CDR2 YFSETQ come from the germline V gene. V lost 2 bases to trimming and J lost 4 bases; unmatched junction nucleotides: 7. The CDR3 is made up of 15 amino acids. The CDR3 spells CASSLQGSGPDTQYF. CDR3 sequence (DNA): TGCGCCAGCAGCTTACAGGGGTCCGGGCCAGATACGCAGTATTTT.

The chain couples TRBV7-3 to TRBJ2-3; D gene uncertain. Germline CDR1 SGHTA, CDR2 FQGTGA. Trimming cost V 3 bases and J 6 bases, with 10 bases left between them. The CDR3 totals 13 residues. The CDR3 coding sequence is TGTGCCAGCAGCTTGGGTAGCTGGGATACGCAGTATTTT. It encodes CASSLGSWDTQYF.

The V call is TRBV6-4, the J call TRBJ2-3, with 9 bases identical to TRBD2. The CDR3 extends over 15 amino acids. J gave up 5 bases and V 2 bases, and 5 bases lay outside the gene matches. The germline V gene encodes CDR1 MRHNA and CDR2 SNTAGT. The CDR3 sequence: CASSDRGLAQDTQYF. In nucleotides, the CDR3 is TGTGCCAGCAGTGACCGCGGACTAGCGCAAGATACGCAGTATTTT.

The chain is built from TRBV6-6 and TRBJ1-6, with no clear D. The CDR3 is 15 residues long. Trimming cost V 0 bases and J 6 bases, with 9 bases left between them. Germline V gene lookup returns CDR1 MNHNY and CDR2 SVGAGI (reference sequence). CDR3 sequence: CASSYSRGGNSPLHF. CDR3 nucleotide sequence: TGTGCCAGCAGTTACTCGCGGGGAGGTAATTCACCCCTCCACTTT.

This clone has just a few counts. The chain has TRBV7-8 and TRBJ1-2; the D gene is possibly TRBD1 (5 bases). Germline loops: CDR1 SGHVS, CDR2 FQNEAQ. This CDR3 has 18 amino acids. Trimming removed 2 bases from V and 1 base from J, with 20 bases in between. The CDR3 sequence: CASSLPRIGGNRNYGYTF. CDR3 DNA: TGTGCCAGCAGCTTACCCCGAATCGGGGGGAATCGTAACTATGGCTACACCTTC. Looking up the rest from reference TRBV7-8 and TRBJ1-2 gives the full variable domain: GAGVSQSPRYKVAKRGQDVALRCDPISGHVSLFWYQQALGQGPEFLTYFQNEAQLDKSGLPSDRFFAERPEGSVSTLKIQRTQQEDSAVYLCASSLPRIGGNRNYGYTFGSGTRLTVV.

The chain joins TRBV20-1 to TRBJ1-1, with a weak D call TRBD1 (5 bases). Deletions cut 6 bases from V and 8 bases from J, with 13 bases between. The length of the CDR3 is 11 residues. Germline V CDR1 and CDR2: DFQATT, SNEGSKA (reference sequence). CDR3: CSAQRRGEAFF. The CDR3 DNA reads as TGCAGTGCCCAGAGAAGGGGAGAAGCTTTCTTT.

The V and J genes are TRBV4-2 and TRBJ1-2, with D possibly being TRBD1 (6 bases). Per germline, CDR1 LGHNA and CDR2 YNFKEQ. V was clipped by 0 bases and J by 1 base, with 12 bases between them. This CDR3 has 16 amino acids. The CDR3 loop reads CASSQDLGALNYGYTF. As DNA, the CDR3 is TGTGCCAGCAGCCAAGATCTGGGGGCCCTTAACTATGGCTACACCTTC.

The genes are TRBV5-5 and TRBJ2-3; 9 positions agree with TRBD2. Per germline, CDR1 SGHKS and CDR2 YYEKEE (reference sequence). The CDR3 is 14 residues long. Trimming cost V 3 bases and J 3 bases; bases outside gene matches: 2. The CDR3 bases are TGTGCCAGCAGCTGGAGCGGGAGGACAGATACGCAGTATTTT. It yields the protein CASSWSGRTDTQYF. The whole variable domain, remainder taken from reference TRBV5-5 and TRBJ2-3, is DAGVTQSPTHLIKTRGQQVTLRCSPISGHKSVSWYQQVLGQGPQFIFQYYEKEERGRGNFPDRFSARQFPNYSSELNVNALLLGDSALYLCASSWSGRTDTQYFGPGTRLTVL.

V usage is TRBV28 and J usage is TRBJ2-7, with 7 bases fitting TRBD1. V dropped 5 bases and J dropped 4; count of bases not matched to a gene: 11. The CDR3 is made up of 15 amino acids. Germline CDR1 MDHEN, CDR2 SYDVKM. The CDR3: CASSPGQPGSYEQYF. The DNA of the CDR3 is TGTGCCAGCAGTCCGGGACAGCCCGGTAGTTACGAGCAGTACTTC.